This TCR beta chain was documented in a study of OX40 agonist ivuxolimab in advanced cancers. Across the study: Age averaged around 58 years (range roughly 23 to 85), and 70% to 85% were male. Checkpoint inhibitors had been given previously to about 40% of patients. Study-level results: Fewer expanded clones were found on average in CD4+ than in CD8+ T cells.

Notes on this clone: Its target is unknown.

Method: immunoSEQ multiplex PCR; TCRdb's copy keeps in-frame clones and lacks some. The data contain about 73,000 clones, around 89% of them seen just once; the ten biggest clones take up under 0.65%. Sampling times: baseline, cycle 4 day 1, cycle 7 day 1. The CDR3 contains 15 residues. Germline lookup yields CDR1 SEHNR and CDR2 FQNEAQ (reference sequence). V was trimmed by 2 bases and J by 0 bases, leaving 9 bases between them. The receptor comes from an adult with an advanced solid tumor such as melanoma, head and neck, liver or kidney cancer. The sample here was CD4+ or CD8+ T cells sorted from blood, taken in a trial of the OX40 agonist ivuxolimab. The chain carries TRBV7-9 and TRBJ2-3; D is unresolved. CDR3 bases: TGTGCCAGCAGCTTAATAGAGCGTAGCACAGATACGCAGTATTTT. Translated: CASSLIERSTDTQYF.